The 2 T cell receptor beta chains below come from one sample, sequenced in a study of cytomegalovirus exposure and HLA in healthy donors. PCR amplification relied on 60 Vbeta primers (plus 13 Jbeta primers). The data were produced by immunoSEQ multiplex PCR, yet TCRdb's version contains in-frame clones alone and is incomplete. The data contain some 44,000 clones, roughly nine tenths of them singletons. Input material: PBMCs. The receptors were gathered from a woman aged 40-49 years in good health and CMV-seropositive.

V is TRBV18 and J is TRBJ2-3, with 8 bases aligning to TRBD2. The V gene's germline CDR1 is KGHSH and CDR2 LQKENI. V trimming: 4 bases; J trimming: 2 bases; junction bases outside the gene matches: 5. The CDR3 is 15 residues long. CDR3 coding DNA: TGTGCCAGCTCACTCAATAGCGGGACCACAGATACGCAGTATTTT. Translating gives CASSLNSGTTDTQYF.

The chain has TRBV19 and TRBJ2-5; 7 bases fit TRBD2. The CDR3 loop spans 14 amino acids. Trimming took 6 bases from V and 2 from J; bases not matched to a gene: 6. Germline CDR1 is LNHDA and CDR2 is SQIVND (reference sequence). The CDR3 nucleotides read TGTGCCAGTAGCCAAATAGCGGGTCAAGAGACCCAGTACTTC. As protein: CASSQIAGQETQYF.